This T cell receptor beta chain was obtained from a study of T cell responses to AZD1222 COVID-19 vaccine. Data came from immunoSEQ multiplex PCR; TCRdb stores just in-frame clones and leaves some out. Among 86,000 or so clones listed, about nine tenths were seen once. This clone was picked up one time. Its antigen is not known. Overall study results and limits: Spike-wide coverage was observed for vaccine-associated CD4 TCRs, with dominant responses at 160-218 and 743-854. Reports say nearly half of spike-specific TCRs go after unmutated variant regions. Clonal diversity may have been underestimated in mostly white British donors.

Germline values: CDR1 MRHNA, CDR2 SNTAGT. V trimming: 6 bases; J trimming: 2 bases; junction bases outside the gene matches: 5. The CDR3 loop spans 15 amino acids. Sequences were derived from peripheral blood, sampled on day 0 of AZD1222 vaccination. This sequence was found in an adult in good health. The chain couples TRBV6-4 to TRBJ2-2; TRBD1 aligns across 8 bases. The CDR3 region is CASSPGQANTGELFF. CDR3 in DNA: TGTGCCAGCAGCCCGGGACAGGCCAACACCGGGGAGCTGTTTTTT.